The 13 T cell receptor beta chains listed next were all sequenced from one sample in a study of patients and donors after allogeneic stem cell transplantation. TCRdb fed the RT-PCR reads into MiXCR, producing one record per CDR3 protein. The repertoire holds roughly 940,000 distinct CDR3 sequences, with more than 15% as singletons. Sequencing used blood, either unsorted or a sorted T cell fraction (not recorded which). The receptor source for this set is a human donor who was either an allogeneic HSCT recipient or a stem cell or donor lymphocyte infusion donor (not recorded which). It is not recorded whose cells these are; they may come from a transplant donor.

This clonotype was counted between two and nine times. The genes are TRBV6-5 and TRBJ1-2, with TRBD1 as a possible D gene (5 bases). The CDR3 totals 15 residues. The V gene's germline CDR1 is MNHEY and CDR2 SVGAGI. The V gene lost 3 bases and the J gene lost 6 bases, with 17 bases spanning the gap. For the CDR3, the DNA is TGTGCCAGCAGTTATCAAAATAGGGGACGAGATGGCTACACCTTC. Its translation is CASSYQNRGRDGYTF.

The chain carries TRBV12-3 or TRBV12-4 and TRBJ1-2; D remains ambiguous. There are 13 residues in the CDR3. V lost 3 bases to trimming and J lost 5 bases, with 10 bases between them. This CDR3 is CASSLPGSYGYTF. The CDR3 DNA reads as TGTGCCAGCAGTTTGCCAGGCAGTTATGGCTACACCTTC.

This clonotype has only a few counts. The J gene is TRBJ2-7, the V gene TRBV10-3, with 8 bases identical to TRBD2. Unmatched junction bases numbered 5, after V lost 4 bases and J lost 3 bases. Germline lookup yields CDR1 ENHRY and CDR2 SYGVKD. This CDR3 comprises 14 residues. CDR3 loop: CAISGTSRDYEQYF. CDR3 bases: TGTGCCATCAGTGGGACTAGCCGTGACTACGAGCAGTACTTC.

This clonotype has a handful of counts. The rearrangement joins TRBV10-3 to TRBJ2-7; D possibly corresponds to TRBD2 (5 bases). From germline, CDR1 is ENHRY and CDR2 SYGVKD. Trimming left V 5 bases short and J 6 bases short, with 17 bases between. The CDR3 length is 14 residues. The CDR3: CAISRDGGGREQYF. For the CDR3, the DNA is TGTGCCATCAGTCGAGACGGAGGAGGACGCGAGCAGTACTTC.

The chain combines TRBV6-4 with TRBJ2-3; 8 bases are shared with TRBD2. This CDR3 region has 15 residues. The ends lost 4 bases at V and 1 base at J; junction bases unmatched: 4. Germline CDR1 MRHNA, CDR2 SNTAGT. The CDR3 DNA is TGTGCCAGCAGTGCAGCGGGAGTCGGCACAGATACGCAGTATTTT. This gives the protein CASSAAGVGTDTQYF.

This chain joins TRBV5-1 and TRBJ2-4; no clear D gene. V was pared by 7 bases and J by 8 bases, with 13 bases between. Germline V gene lookup returns CDR1 SGHRS and CDR2 YFSETQ. The CDR3 is made up of 12 amino acids. This CDR3 reads CASSPLEDIQYF. The CDR3 nucleotides are TGCGCCAGCTCCCCCTTAGAGGACATTCAGTACTTC.

This clonotype was seen more than once but under ten times. The chain carries TRBV7-9 and TRBJ1-1; unclear D gene. This CDR3 region has 12 residues. CDR1 and CDR2 (germline): SEHNR, FQNEAQ (reference sequence). V gave up 5 bases and J gave up 4 bases, with 8 bases separating them. The CDR3 sequence is CASSGEGTEAFF. The CDR3 DNA reads as TGTGCCAGCAGCGGAGAAGGCACTGAAGCTTTCTTT.

This clonotype was observed once. The chain has TRBV5-6 and TRBJ2-7; 12 bases align to TRBD1. The CDR3 runs to 15 residues. Germline V lookup: CDR1 SGHDT, CDR2 YYEEEE. V shed 6 bases and J 3 bases; nucleotides not matched to a gene: 7. This chain's CDR3 is CASTPGTGGLYEQYF. The CDR3, as DNA: TGTGCCAGCACCCCCGGGACAGGGGGCCTCTACGAGCAGTACTTC. The variable domain in full, with the rest retrieved from reference TRBV5-6 and TRBJ2-7, is DAGVTQSPTHLIKTRGQQVTLRCSPKSGHDTVSWYQQALGQGPQFIFQYYEEEERQRGNFPDRFSGHQFPNYSSELNVNALLLGDSALYLCASTPGTGGLYEQYFGPGTRLTVT.

The CDR3 DNA sequence: TGCAGCGTTGATGCGGTTGGGTCCTACGAGCAGTACTTC. It yields the protein CSVDAVGSYEQYF. The chain joins TRBV29-1 to TRBJ2-7; the D is unclear. There are 13 residues in the CDR3. Trimming removed 3 bases from V and 1 base from J, with 10 bases in between. The germline gives CDR1 SQVTM, CDR2 ANQGSEA.

This clonotype was observed many times. The chain uses TRBV29-1 and TRBJ1-1, with D possibly TRBD1 on 6 matching bases. This CDR3 has 13 residues. The V gene lost 6 bases and the J gene lost 1 base, with 12 bases spanning the gap. Germline CDR1 and CDR2: SQVTM and ANQGSEA. CDR3 bases: TGCAGCGTCAGGGGTGGGCCGAACACTGAAGCTTTCTTT. Its protein is CSVRGGPNTEAFF.

This clonotype has just a few counts. The chain links TRBV5-1 to TRBJ2-5, with no clear D. Germline values: CDR1 SGHRS, CDR2 YFSETQ. V lost 0 bases and J lost 2, with 14 bases in between. CDR3 length: 16 residues. CDR3 residues: CASSLGGRPNQETQYF. For the CDR3, the DNA is TGCGCCAGCAGCTTGGGAGGTCGGCCTAATCAAGAGACCCAGTACTTC.

The V call is TRBV5-1, the J call TRBJ1-1; the match to TRBD1 covers 10 bases. The CDR3 has 15 residues. CDR1 and CDR2 (germline): SGHRS, YFSETQ. J was trimmed by 4 bases and V by 4 bases; bases with no gene match: 7. CDR3 bases: TGCGCCAGCAGCACGGGGGACAGGGGTATCACTGAAGCTTTCTTT. This gives the protein CASSTGDRGITEAFF.

Only a few counts were recorded for this clonotype. The chain combines TRBV6-1 with TRBJ1-1, with TRBD1 as a possible D gene (5 bases). The CDR3 loop spans 14 amino acids. V lost 6 bases and J 1 base, leaving 12 bases between the germline ends. Per germline, CDR1 MNHNS and CDR2 SASEGT. DNA for the CDR3: TGTGCCAGCAGGCTCGGGGGTGCGAACACTGAAGCTTTCTTT. Its translation: CASRLGGANTEAFF.